This record looks at one TCR beta chain sequence and its context. This entry belongs to a study of CD8 T cells in Susac syndrome. Peripheral blood CD8+ and CD4+ T cells were profiled by TCR beta sequencing. Trimming removed 5 bases from V and 1 base from J, with 13 bases in between. Germline CDR1 SGHRS, CDR2 YFSETQ. This CDR3 has 15 amino acids. Reverse transcription used roughly 0.45 to 1 ug RNA and random hexamers. Amplification of TCR beta CDR3 used immunoSEQ multiplex PCR across 54 Vbeta and 13 Jbeta. Using its own MiXCR run on the immunoSEQ multiplex PCR reads, TCRdb lists one record per CDR3 protein. The sample has over 300,000 distinct CDR3 sequences, 90% to 95% seen once.

The sample consisted of CD4+ T cells from PBMCs. The chain employs TRBV5-1 and TRBJ1-5; no reliable D call. This TCR came from a human donor with multiple sclerosis. The CDR3 sequence: CASSRVSGSNQPQHF. The DNA of the CDR3 is TGCGCCAGCAGTCGGGTTTCGGGCAGCAATCAGCCCCAGCATTTT.